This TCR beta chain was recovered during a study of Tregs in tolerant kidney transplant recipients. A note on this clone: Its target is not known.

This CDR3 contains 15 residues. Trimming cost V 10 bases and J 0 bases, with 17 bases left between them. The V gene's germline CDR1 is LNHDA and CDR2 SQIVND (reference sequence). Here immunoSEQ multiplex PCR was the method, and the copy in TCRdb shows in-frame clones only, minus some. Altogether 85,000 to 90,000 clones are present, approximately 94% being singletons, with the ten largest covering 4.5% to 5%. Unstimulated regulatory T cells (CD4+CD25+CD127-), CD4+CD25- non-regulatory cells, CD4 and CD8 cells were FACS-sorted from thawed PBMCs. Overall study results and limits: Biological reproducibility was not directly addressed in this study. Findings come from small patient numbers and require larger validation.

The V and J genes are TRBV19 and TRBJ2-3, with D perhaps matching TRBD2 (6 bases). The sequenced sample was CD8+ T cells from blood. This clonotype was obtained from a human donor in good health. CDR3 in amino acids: CATTPRGFSTDTQYF. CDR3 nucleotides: TGTGCCACCACCCCCCGGGGGTTTAGCACAGATACGCAGTATTTT.